This TCR beta chain was retrieved from a study of T cell clones after liver transplantation (dated by TCRdb to the late 2010s). With respect to the entire study: ITN030ST, the source of the samples, was a randomized trial that attempted immunosuppression withdrawal within 2 years of liver transplantation. Of the eight recipients, a few were HCV-positive, while the remaining recipients had been transplanted for non-autoimmune, non-viral indications. As an antigen-independent comparator for the donor-reactive sequences, third party-reactive TCRbeta sequences from pre-transplant MLRs were identified as well. Tolerance was defined as complete withdrawal of immunosuppression for at least one year without a rise in liver enzymes beyond twice the upper limit of normal. The subjects received no induction therapy and were kept on standard immunosuppression until randomization at 12-24 months post-transplant. Donor-reactive T cell clones were identified by TCRbeta sequencing following a pre-transplant mixed lymphocyte reaction and were subsequently tracked in post-transplant blood. Of the 8 liver transplant recipients making up the studied cohort, 3 were classified as tolerant and 5 as non-tolerant. Blood samples were collected pre-transplant, pre-randomization before withdrawal, and post-randomization after either complete withdrawal or failed withdrawal.

High-throughput TCRbeta CDR3 sequencing of frozen genomic DNA was performed by immunoSEQ, with PCR amplification, mapping, bias correction and internal controls included. For the original study's pipeline: Productive rearrangements were retained, and unique TCRbeta sequences were defined by the CDR3 nucleotide sequence together with the V and J gene. Donor-reactive sequences required at least 5-fold expansion in CFSE-low cells versus unstimulated pre-transplant cells and at least 0.01% frequency. To ensure at least 90% detection power, minimum frequency thresholds were set for each subject based on that subject's lowest-template unstimulated sample. Jensen-Shannon divergence between the top 1000 TCRbeta sequences post-transplant and pre-transplant was used to measure repertoire turnover. Changes in detection of donor-reactive sequences were assessed with two-sided Fisher's exact tests. In its TCRdb copy, this immuneACCESS table keeps in-frame sequences only and misses some clones. Where compared with another copy, unresolved V genes explain less than half of these, and the others have no known cause. V and J calls plus clone size are reproduced from that table; the DNA served to infer D and trimming. The sample table shows tens of thousands of clones, and 92% are seen once. The ten top clones hold 0.85% to 1% of the sample.

The germline ends are 16 bases apart after V is trimmed by 4 bases and J by 10 bases. The germline V gene (reference sequence) supplies CDR1 SEHNR and CDR2 FQNEAQ. From its cysteine to its phenylalanine, the CDR3 spans 13 amino acids. The CDR3 DNA has 39 bases and is translated from base 1. Unstimulated PBMCs, after thawing, were stained for CD3, CD4 and CD8 and then FACS-sorted into CD3+CD4+ and CD3+CD8+ populations. Randomization to immunosuppression withdrawal applied to every one of the 8 studied subjects. Genomic DNA was isolated with the Qiagen DNeasy Blood and Tissue Kit. Concerning this clone: The antigen it binds to is not known. Base qualities are not provided; no much larger clone lies one nucleotide away.

Summary of the overall study and its limitations: Because of small, heterogeneous patient numbers and non-standardized post-transplant time points, the conclusions were only preliminary. Because no allograft tissue specimens were available, donor-reactive T cells may have migrated into the graft instead of being deleted. After accounting for repertoire turnover, donor-reactive detection was significantly reduced in 7 of 8 subjects for CD4 and 8 of 8 for CD8. Donor-reactive sequences decreased more than third party-reactive sequences, which suggests partial antigen-specific deletion that was not related to withdrawal success. In two subjects, low numbers of available donor cells limited the measurable donor-reactive repertoire. A significant post-transplant decrease in circulating donor-reactive CD4 TCRbeta sequences was observed in most of the 8 subjects, irrespective of tolerance or HCV status.

The sample here was CD4+ T cells from blood, taken about 27 months after liver transplant. The sequence derives from a human patient who received a liver transplant. After a transplant, the donor of the graft may account for some T cells. This receptor chain uses TRBV7-9 and TRBJ1-1; a tentative D match to TRBD1 spans 5 bases. DNA sequence: TGTGCCAGCAGCTCCGAGGGGTGGGATCTAGCTTTCTTT. Its protein reads: CASSSEGWDLAFF.